The 11 T cell receptor beta chains below all came from one sample that was sequenced in a study of response to subunit inactivated influenza vaccine. TCRdb re-derived calls from the RT-PCR reads in MiXCR, one entry per CDR3 protein. The data show about 160,000 distinct CDR3 sequences, with approximately 10% seen just once and about an eighth held by the top ten. The sequences come from non-naive T cells sorted from PBMCs, collected roughly 48 days after vaccination. These receptors came from a man over 45 who received an inactivated influenza vaccine.

This clonotype has only a few counts. This chain links TRBV7-8 with TRBJ1-3, with a weak D call TRBD1 (5 bases). Germline assignment: CDR1 SGHVS and CDR2 FQNEAQ. The CDR3 consists of 15 residues. V was trimmed by 5 bases and J by 0 bases, leaving 11 bases between them. For the CDR3, the DNA is TGTGCCAGCAGCATACAGGCCCCCTCTGGAAACACCATATATTTT. Translating gives CASSIQAPSGNTIYF.

The rearrangement uses TRBV10-3 and TRBJ2-6; the D gene is possibly TRBD2 (6 bases). Germline lookup yields CDR1 ENHRY and CDR2 SYGVKD. V was clipped by 6 bases and J by 6 bases, with 24 bases between them. The CDR3 loop spans 18 amino acids. CDR3 protein: CAIRGGFMGSLEANVLTF. The DNA of the CDR3 is TGTGCCATCAGGGGGGGTTTCATGGGCTCTCTGGAGGCCAACGTCCTGACTTTC.

This clonotype came up a few times. V usage is TRBV24-1 and J usage is TRBJ2-3; tentatively, D is TRBD2 (5 bases). Germline CDR1 reads KGHDR; CDR2 reads SFDVKD. This CDR3 has 14 residues. The ends were cut back, 5 bases at V and 2 bases at J, with 10 bases in the middle. The CDR3 coding sequence is TGTGCCACCAGTGGGGAGACGTACACAGATACGCAGTATTTT. Protein: CATSGETYTDTQYF.

The chain has TRBV5-5 and TRBJ2-3, with TRBD1 matching over 10 bases. Trimming cost V 4 bases and J 4 bases; bases outside gene matches: 12. CDR1 and CDR2 from the germline V gene are SGHKS and YYEKEE (reference sequence). This CDR3 contains 17 residues. The CDR3 DNA sequence: TGTGCCAGCAGCCCGAAAAGACAGGGGGCAGGGTCAGATACGCAGTATTTT. Amino acids: CASSPKRQGAGSDTQYF.

This clonotype was detected a few times. The rearrangement uses TRBV28 and TRBJ2-2; D is possibly TRBD1 (6 bases). The CDR3 loop spans 14 amino acids. Per the germline V gene, CDR1 is MDHEN and CDR2 is SYDVKM. Trimming took off 6 bases at V and 5 bases at J, with 13 bases between the two ends. The CDR3 DNA follows: TGTGCCAGCAGAAGATGGACAGAAACCGGGGAGCTGTTTTTT. This gives the protein CASRRWTETGELFF.

In this sample, this clonotype turned up a few times. The chain joins TRBV12-3 or TRBV12-4 to TRBJ2-5; 9 nucleotides line up with TRBD2. The CDR3 is 15 amino acids. V was pared by 3 bases and J by 4 bases, with 6 bases of the junction left unmatched. The CDR3, as DNA: TGTGCCAGCAGTTTGGGGGGACTAGCCGGAGAGACCCAGTACTTC. Its protein is CASSLGGLAGETQYF.

The chain couples TRBV10-3 to TRBJ1-5; 8 bases are shared with TRBD1. Germline CDR1 reads ENHRY; CDR2 reads SYGVKD. Trimming at V came to 5 bases and at J to 6 bases, leaving 9 bases not matched to a gene. CDR3 length: 15 residues. Here the CDR3 reads CAISPGQGAGQPQHF. CDR3 nucleotide sequence: TGTGCCATCAGTCCCGGGCAGGGGGCAGGTCAGCCCCAGCATTTT.

V gene TRBV24-1 combines with J gene TRBJ1-1; TRBD1 aligns across 10 bases. The CDR3 is 16 amino acids. The trim removed 4 bases at V and 0 bases at J, leaving 4 bases unmatched. Germline V CDR1 and CDR2: KGHDR, SFDVKD. The CDR3: CATSDGTGDLNTEAFF. The CDR3 DNA is TGTGCCACCAGTGACGGGACAGGGGATTTGAACACTGAAGCTTTCTTT.

This clonotype was counted only a few times. CDR3 nucleotides: TGTGCCAGCAGTGAACAGGGTTCTAAGACTGAAGCTTTCTTT. This encodes CASSEQGSKTEAFF. The chain employs TRBV7-2 and TRBJ1-1; maybe TRBD1 (6 bases). V dropped 6 bases and J dropped 5 bases, with 16 bases sitting between them. Germline CDR1 and CDR2: SGHTA and FQGNSA. CDR3 length equals 14 residues.

This rearrangement joins TRBV9 to TRBJ2-3; D unclear. The CDR3 is made up of 15 amino acids. CDR1 and CDR2 from the germline V gene are SGDLS and YYNGEE. Trimming stripped 0 bases from V and 2 bases from J, with 10 bases between. CDR3 bases: TGTGCCAGCAGCGTAGTACAGAAGTCCACAGATACGCAGTATTTT. It specifies CASSVVQKSTDTQYF.

This clonotype was observed at least ten times. V usage is TRBV6-2 or TRBV6-3 and J usage is TRBJ2-7; perhaps TRBD2 as D (5 bases). Germline CDR1 MNHEY, CDR2 SVGEGT. V lost 7 bases and J lost 0, with 19 bases in between. The CDR3 length is 16 residues. The CDR3, as DNA: TGTGCCAGCAACATCGGAGGTTTTTGGAGCTCCTACGAGCAGTACTTC. Its translation is CASNIGGFWSSYEQYF.